Listed here are 32 T cell receptor beta chains from one sample, sequenced in a study of T-cell reconstitution after alpha-beta-depleted transplantation in children. Unique molecular identifiers were incorporated during preparation of the TCRbeta library. From the PCR reads, TCRdb called clonotypes with MiXCR, one entry per CDR3 protein. The sample lists some 550,000 distinct CDR3 sequences, about 16% seen once, with over 3% in the top ten. This material consisted of PBMCs from the stem cell graft donor, taken from the stem cell graft. The receptor source for this set is a human donor who donated a stem cell graft to a child with acute lymphoblastic leukemia.

The V and J genes are TRBV7-9 and TRBJ1-1; D possibly corresponds to TRBD1 (6 bases). V gave up 6 bases and J gave up 3 bases, with 17 bases separating them. CDR3 length: 15 residues. CDR1 is SEHNR, CDR2 FQNEAQ, per germline (reference sequence). CDR3 in amino acids: CASSPRGASDTEAFF. The CDR3 DNA reads TGTGCCAGCAGTCCTAGGGGGGCGAGTGACACTGAAGCTTTCTTT.

The chain employs TRBV19 and TRBJ2-1; 7 bases align to TRBD1. Looked up from germline, CDR1 is LNHDA and CDR2 is SQIVND (reference sequence). The length of the CDR3 is 18 residues. V lost 5 bases, J lost 3 bases, and 16 bases stayed unmatched. The CDR3 region is CASSLLGGSDRNYNEQFF. The DNA for the CDR3 is TGTGCCAGTAGTCTACTTGGGGGTTCGGACAGGAACTACAATGAGCAGTTCTTC.

The chain carries TRBV4-1 and TRBJ2-3; D unresolved. Germline values: CDR1 MGHRA, CDR2 YSYEKL. CDR3 size: 14 residues. V was shortened by 2 bases and J by 4 bases, with 10 bases between the two germline ends. Here the CDR3 reads CASSQIKPPDTQYF. DNA for the CDR3: TGCGCCAGCAGCCAAATAAAGCCCCCAGATACGCAGTATTTT.

This clonotype was picked up a small number of times. V usage is TRBV4-2 and J usage is TRBJ2-2; 7 bases are a match to TRBD2. CDR1 and CDR2 (germline): LGHNA, YNFKEQ. CDR3 length: 19 residues. Unmatched junction bases numbered 18, after V lost 4 bases and J lost 4 bases. CDR3 sequence reads: CASSPHRGLSLSATGELFF. As DNA, the CDR3 is TGTGCCAGCAGCCCCCACCGGGGACTATCACTAAGTGCCACCGGGGAGCTGTTTTTT.

This clonotype showed up just a few times. The chain recombines TRBV19 with TRBJ2-7; 14 bases are shared with TRBD2. Germline values: CDR1 LNHDA, CDR2 SQIVND (reference sequence). Trimming cost V 5 bases and J 7 bases; bases outside gene matches: 13. The CDR3 is 17 amino acids. CDR3 DNA: TGTGCCAGTAGTGAAGGGACTAGCGGGAGCCAACTGGGAGAGCAGTACTTC. Amino acid sequence: CASSEGTSGSQLGEQYF.

V is TRBV6-5 and J is TRBJ2-1; 8 bases line up with TRBD2. J was trimmed by 10 bases and V by 4 bases; bases with no gene match: 12. The CDR3 spans 15 residues. Germline V CDR1 and CDR2: MNHEY, SVGAGI. The CDR3 nucleotides are TGTGCCAGCAGTTCGCACAGCGGGAGCATCGGGGAGCAGTTCTTC. This encodes CASSSHSGSIGEQFF.

This clonotype was detected a few times. V gene TRBV6-5 combines with J gene TRBJ2-5; no firm D call. The CDR3 extends over 14 amino acids. The V gene's germline CDR1 is MNHEY and CDR2 SVGAGI. The V end lost 2 bases, the J end lost 1 base, and 8 bases lay between the germline ends. This CDR3 reads CASSYGPRQETQYF. CDR3 nucleotides: TGTGCCAGCAGTTACGGTCCGCGCCAAGAGACCCAGTACTTC.

The V gene is TRBV20-1, the J gene TRBJ2-5, with unresolved D. The CDR3 is 13 residues long. V dropped 4 bases and J dropped 0 bases, with 9 bases sitting between them. From germline, CDR1 is DFQATT and CDR2 SNEGSKA (reference sequence). CDR3 sequence reads: CSAIRRDQETQYF. The CDR3 DNA is TGCAGTGCTATAAGGCGCGACCAAGAGACCCAGTACTTC.

The sample holds a few counts of this clonotype. The V gene is TRBV7-9, the J gene TRBJ2-1, with 13 positions matching TRBD2. Germline CDR1 is SEHNR and CDR2 is FQNEAQ (reference sequence). The CDR3 runs to 17 residues. V dropped 2 bases and J dropped 3; count of bases not matched to a gene: 4. CDR3 DNA sequence: TGTGCCAGCAGCTTACCTGGACTAGCGGGAGTCTACAATGAGCAGTTCTTC. Translating it yields CASSLPGLAGVYNEQFF.

V gene TRBV5-5 combines with J gene TRBJ1-1; D might be TRBD1 (6 bases). V gave up 3 bases and J gave up 0 bases, with 18 bases separating them. This CDR3 has 17 amino acids. CDR1 and CDR2 from the germline V gene are SGHKS and YYEKEE (reference sequence). CDR3 protein: CASSYLGGAGMNTEAFF. The CDR3 DNA reads TGTGCCAGCAGCTACCTCGGGGGGGCCGGGATGAACACTGAAGCTTTCTTT.

The genes are TRBV20-1 and TRBJ2-1; D may be TRBD1 or TRBD2 (5 bases each). The CDR3 is 12 amino acids. Germline V gene lookup returns CDR1 DFQATT and CDR2 SNEGSKA (reference sequence). V was pared by 3 bases and J by 5 bases, with 8 bases between. DNA for the CDR3: TGCAGTGCTAGTCGGGACGACAATGAGCAGTTCTTC. It specifies CSASRDDNEQFF.

This chain connects TRBV12-3 or TRBV12-4 to TRBJ2-3, with TRBD1 identical over 8 bases. The CDR3 length is 15 residues. The ends lost 2 bases at V and 3 bases at J; junction bases unmatched: 4. CDR3 in DNA: TGTGCCAGCAGTTTATCAGGGGGCGCGACAGATACGCAGTATTTT. Translating gives CASSLSGGATDTQYF.

This clonotype came up a few times. V gene TRBV2 combines with J gene TRBJ2-2, with unresolved D. Trimming stripped 3 bases from V and 9 bases from J, with 20 bases between. CDR1 and CDR2 from the germline V gene are SNHLY and FYNNEI. The CDR3 extends over 16 amino acids. The CDR3 DNA sequence: TGTGCCAGCAGTGATTATCCTCAGAGCTCGACCCGGGAGCTGTTTTTT. Protein sequence: CASSDYPQSSTRELFF.

The V gene is TRBV6-5, the J gene TRBJ2-3; D perhaps matches TRBD2 (7 bases). This CDR3 contains 19 residues. V was shortened by 0 bases and J by 2 bases, with 21 bases between the two germline ends. Germline values: CDR1 MNHEY, CDR2 SVGAGI. The CDR3 DNA reads as TGTGCCAGCAGTTACTCGATTCTGGGGGCTAGCGGACCCACAGATACGCAGTATTTT. Translated: CASSYSILGASGPTDTQYF.

V is TRBV19 and J is TRBJ2-1; D not certain. The V end lost 1 base, the J end lost 0 bases, and 7 bases lay between the germline ends. The V gene's germline CDR1 is LNHDA and CDR2 SQIVND (reference sequence). CDR3 length: 15 residues. The CDR3 reads CASSIAPNSYNEQFF. CDR3 DNA sequence: TGTGCCAGTAGTATAGCCCCAAACTCCTACAATGAGCAGTTCTTC.

Only a few counts were recorded for this clonotype. The rearrangement uses TRBV3-1 and TRBJ1-2; D gene unclear. Per germline, CDR1 LGHDT and CDR2 YNNKEL (reference sequence). The CDR3 loop spans 12 amino acids. V was shortened by 1 base and J by 7 bases, with 7 bases between the two germline ends. The CDR3 is CASSQARGGYTF. CDR3 bases: TGTGCCAGCAGCCAAGCGCGTGGTGGCTACACCTTC.

This clonotype occurred a few times. This chain uses TRBV5-1 with TRBJ2-7, with D uncertain. This CDR3 has 14 amino acids. V was trimmed by 0 bases and J by 4 bases, leaving 11 bases between them. The germline V gene encodes CDR1 SGHRS and CDR2 YFSETQ. The CDR3, as DNA: TGCGCCAGCAGCTTGGTCGCTACCCCATACGAGCAGTACTTC. The encoded protein is CASSLVATPYEQYF.

This clonotype was detected a few times. The chain combines TRBV9 with TRBJ2-7; possible D gene TRBD1, 5 bases. The CDR3 is 14 residues long. CDR1 and CDR2 from the germline V gene are SGDLS and YYNGEE. The germline V and J ends were trimmed by 2 bases and 5 bases, with 14 bases remaining between them. Written as DNA, the CDR3 is TGTGCCAGCAGCGTGTGGCAGGGTGGCGACGAGCAGTACTTC. It is translated as CASSVWQGGDEQYF.

The V call is TRBV27, the J call TRBJ1-5; TRBD1 might be the D (5 bases). This CDR3 spans 17 amino acids. CDR1 MNHEY and CDR2 SMNVEV come from the germline V gene (reference sequence). V lost 5 bases to trimming and J lost 2 bases, with 19 bases between them. The CDR3 is CASSPIRGTGGNQPQHF. CDR3 DNA: TGTGCCAGCAGTCCGATCCGTGGGACGGGTGGCAATCAGCCCCAGCATTTT.

This clonotype has just a few counts. The rearrangement uses TRBV27 and TRBJ1-2, with TRBD1 matching 7 bases. The CDR3 is made up of 15 amino acids. The V gene's germline CDR1 is MNHEY and CDR2 SMNVEV (reference sequence). V lost 2 bases to trimming and J lost 5 bases; unmatched junction nucleotides: 8. The CDR3 reads CASSLRAGGRYGYTF. The CDR3, as DNA: TGTGCCAGCAGTTTACGCGCAGGGGGAAGATATGGCTACACCTTC.

Notes on this clonotype: The junction and the germline gene differ at one end; a read error may be behind it. The chain employs TRBV20-1 and TRBJ2-1; no firm D call. This CDR3 is built from 13 residues. Germline values: CDR1 DFQATT, CDR2 SNEGSKA (reference sequence). The CDR3 region has the DNA TGCAGTGCTAGTACGGGTTACTACAATGAGCACTTCTTC. This translates into CSASTGYYNEHFF.

This clonotype was detected many times. The genes are TRBV5-1 and TRBJ2-7, with D hard to call. Germline CDR1 reads SGHRS; CDR2 reads YFSETQ. Trimming stripped 2 bases from V and 2 bases from J, with 11 bases between. This CDR3 is 14 amino acids long. CDR3 sequence reads: CASSFGAGTYEQYF. DNA of the CDR3: TGCGCCAGCAGCTTTGGAGCAGGAACCTACGAGCAGTACTTC. The full variable domain, completed using reference TRBV5-1 and TRBJ2-7, is KAGVTQTPRYLIKTRGQQVTLSCSPISGHRSVSWYQQTPGQGLQFLFEYFSETQRNKGNFPGRFSGRQFSNSRSEMNVSTLELGDSALYLCASSFGAGTYEQYFGPGTRLTVT.

The chain couples TRBV20-1 to TRBJ2-3; D may be TRBD2 (5 bases). The CDR3 covers 12 residues. Germline V gene sequence: CDR1 DFQATT, CDR2 SNEGSKA (reference sequence). Trimming shortened V by 3 bases and J by 3 bases, and 7 bases separated the two germline ends. This CDR3 reads CSARRETDTQYF. CDR3 coding DNA: TGCAGTGCTAGGAGGGAGACAGATACGCAGTATTTT.

The genes are TRBV6-1 and TRBJ1-3; TRBD1 might be the D (6 bases). Trimming stripped 6 bases from V and 4 bases from J, with 13 bases between. This CDR3 contains 14 residues. CDR1 is MNHNS and CDR2 is SASEGT in the germline V gene. The CDR3 sequence is CASRFRGLGNTIYF. The CDR3 DNA is TGTGCCAGCAGATTCAGGGGTTTGGGAAACACCATATATTTT.

This clonotype occurred once. The rearrangement uses TRBV5-1 and TRBJ2-1, with TRBD2 matching over 8 bases. Per germline, CDR1 SGHRS and CDR2 YFSETQ. Trimming at V came to 5 bases and at J to 0 bases, leaving 7 bases not matched to a gene. CDR3 length equals 16 residues. This CDR3 reads CASSPGLAPSYNEQFF. In DNA form, the CDR3 reads TGCGCCAGCAGTCCCGGACTAGCCCCCTCCTACAATGAGCAGTTCTTC.

CDR3 sequence: CASEGGVAVSSYNEQFF. In DNA, the CDR3 is TGTGCCAGCGAAGGAGGGGTAGCGGTTAGCTCCTACAATGAGCAGTTCTTC. This rearrangement joins TRBV5-6 to TRBJ2-1, with TRBD2 as a possible D gene (6 bases). Between the trimmed V and J ends, which lost 7 bases and 0 bases, there was a span of 20 bases. The CDR3 contains 17 residues. The germline V gene encodes CDR1 SGHDT and CDR2 YYEEEE.

The table lists this clonotype with a few counts. This chain uses TRBV5-1 with TRBJ2-1; D ambiguous. The germline V gene has CDR1 SGHRS and CDR2 YFSETQ. This CDR3 has 13 amino acids. The V gene lost 7 bases and the J gene lost 13 bases, with 21 bases spanning the gap. The CDR3 is CASCPDQINPQFF. CDR3 bases: TGCGCCAGCTGTCCAGACCAAATAAATCCACAGTTCTTC.

This chain connects TRBV12-3 or TRBV12-4 to TRBJ1-1; D might be TRBD1 (6 bases). The V end was cut by 9 bases, the J end by 1 base, with 18 bases between. This CDR3 region has 15 residues. This chain's CDR3 is CASYLGGPENTEAFF. The CDR3, as DNA: TGTGCCAGTTACCTTGGGGGCCCGGAGAACACTGAAGCTTTCTTT.

A few counts support this clonotype. The CDR3 DNA reads TGTGCCACCAGTGATTACGGGGATACGCAGTATTTT. Translation: CATSDYGDTQYF. The chain is built from TRBV24-1 and TRBJ2-3; no definite D call. The V end was cut by 2 bases, the J end by 6 bases, with 5 bases between. Per germline, CDR1 KGHDR and CDR2 SFDVKD. This CDR3 is built from 12 residues.

In this sample, this clonotype turned up many times. The V gene is TRBV12-5, the J gene TRBJ1-5; D is ambiguous. The CDR3 has 13 amino acids. V lost 4 bases, J lost 0 bases, and 4 bases lay in between. In germline, CDR1 is LGHNT, CDR2 FRNRAP. The CDR3 here is CASGYGSNQPQHF. In DNA, the CDR3 is TGTGCTAGTGGTTACGGTAGCAATCAGCCCCAGCATTTT.

This clonotype has just a few counts. The chain has TRBV25-1 and TRBJ1-2, with 10 positions matching TRBD1. The V gene end was trimmed by 4 bases and the J gene end by 6 bases; junction bases not matched to a gene: 5. CDR3 length equals 14 residues. Germline V gene sequence: CDR1 MGHDK, CDR2 SYGVNS. CDR3 protein: CASSGQGALDGYTF. CDR3 in DNA: TGTGCCAGCAGTGGACAGGGGGCTTTGGATGGCTACACCTTC.

This clonotype came up a few times. This rearrangement joins TRBV7-8 to TRBJ2-1, with 13 bases identical to TRBD2. V dropped 5 bases and J dropped 5; count of bases not matched to a gene: 3. CDR1 is SGHVS, CDR2 FQNEAQ, per germline. The CDR3 is 15 residues long. In nucleotides, the CDR3 is TGTGCCAGCAGCCACGGACTAGCGGGAGACAATGAGCAGTTCTTC. As protein: CASSHGLAGDNEQFF. The complete variable domain, with remaining parts taken from reference TRBV7-8 and TRBJ2-1, reads GAGVSQSPRYKVAKRGQDVALRCDPISGHVSLFWYQQALGQGPEFLTYFQNEAQLDKSGLPSDRFFAERPEGSVSTLKIQRTQQEDSAVYLCASSHGLAGDNEQFFGPGTRLTVL.